This T cell receptor beta chain emerged from a study of T cells in Graves' hyperthyroidism and ophthalmopathy. The CDR3 regions of TCR beta were amplified from RNA transcripts. First-round RT-PCR with HTBI primers amplified the TCR CDR3 region. TCRdb independently ran MiXCR on the multiplex PCR reads; one entry per CDR3 protein. The data show approximately 380,000 distinct CDR3 sequences, over 12% seen once. The receptor was derived from a man in his fifties or sixties with Graves' ophthalmopathy. Sequenced: blood.

The CDR3 DNA sequence: TGTGCCAGCAGCCAATGGACAGGGCGCTTCTATCAGCCCCAGCATTTT. Translating gives CASSQWTGRFYQPQHF. The chain joins TRBV3-1 to TRBJ1-5, with 8 bases fitting TRBD1. This CDR3 is built from 16 residues. V lost 2 bases to trimming and J lost 5 bases; unmatched junction nucleotides: 8. CDR1 and CDR2 from the germline V gene are LGHDT and YNNKEL (reference sequence). The full variable domain, completed using reference TRBV3-1 and TRBJ1-5, is DTAVSQTPKYLVTQMGNDKSIKCEQNLGHDTMYWYKQDSKKFLKIMFSYNNKELIINETVPNRFSPKSPDKAHLNLHINSLELGDSAVYFCASSQWTGRFYQPQHFGDGTRLSIL.